This entry lists 20 T cell receptor beta chains sequenced from one sample in a study of CD8 T cells in Susac syndrome. RNA totalling roughly 0.5 to 1 ug underwent reverse transcription with random hexamers. TCRdb itself ran the immunoSEQ multiplex PCR reads through MiXCR, one entry per CDR3 protein. Of roughly 80,000 distinct CDR3 sequences listed, more than 85% are singletons. Sequencing was performed on CD8+ T cells from PBMCs. These receptors all come from a human donor with multiple sclerosis.

The J gene is TRBJ2-3, the V gene TRBV6-2 or TRBV6-3; D is ambiguous. Between the trimmed V and J ends, which lost 0 bases and 6 bases, there was a span of 1 base. CDR1 MNHEY and CDR2 SVGEGT come from the germline V gene. CDR3 length equals 11 residues. The CDR3 spells CASSYSDTQYF. The CDR3 DNA reads as TGTGCCAGCAGTTACTCGGATACGCAGTATTTT.

The chain combines TRBV28 with TRBJ2-7; the D call may be TRBD1 or TRBD2 (5 bases each). Germline-derived CDR1 and CDR2 are MDHEN and SYDVKM. CDR3 length: 14 amino acids. V was clipped by 5 bases and J by 2 bases, with 13 bases between them. CDR3 residues: CASSLIPGPYEQYF. The CDR3, as DNA: TGTGCCAGCAGTCTAATCCCGGGGCCCTACGAGCAGTACTTC.

The chain employs TRBV20-1 and TRBJ2-1; possible D gene TRBD2, 5 bases. The CDR3 loop spans 14 amino acids. The V end lost 6 bases, the J end lost 0 bases, and 12 bases lay between the germline ends. Looked up from germline, CDR1 is DFQATT and CDR2 is SNEGSKA (reference sequence). CDR3 nucleotides: TGCAGTGCGACCCCCGGGGACTCCTACAATGAGCAGTTCTTC. Amino acids: CSATPGDSYNEQFF.

The chain couples TRBV7-8 to TRBJ2-7; possible D gene TRBD1, 6 bases. CDR3 length equals 17 residues. V was trimmed by 4 bases and J by 2 bases, leaving 21 bases between them. The germline gives CDR1 SGHVS, CDR2 FQNEAQ. The CDR3 DNA reads TGTGCCAGCAGCTCCCGGACCTTGACAGGAACGACCTACGAGCAGTACTTC. This encodes CASSSRTLTGTTYEQYF.

DNA of the CDR3: TGCGCCAGCAGCCAACAATTGCCCGGGGAGCTGTTTTTT. This gives the protein CASSQQLPGELFF. The chain recombines TRBV4-3 with TRBJ2-2; D gene ambiguous. CDR3 length: 13 amino acids. The V end lost 2 bases, the J end lost 6 bases, and 7 bases lay between the germline ends. Germline CDR1 and CDR2: LGHNA and YSLEER.

The V gene is TRBV2, the J gene TRBJ1-1; D remains ambiguous. Trimming cost V 6 bases and J 5 bases, with 16 bases left between them. The CDR3 extends over 14 amino acids. CDR1 and CDR2 (germline): SNHLY, FYNNEI. The CDR3: CASRPDEGGTEAFF. CDR3 in DNA: TGTGCCAGCAGGCCCGACGAGGGAGGAACTGAAGCTTTCTTT. Based on the CDR3 plus reference TRBV2 and TRBJ1-1, the full variable domain is EPEVTQTPSHQVTQMGQEVILRCVPISNHLYFYWYRQILGQKVEFLVSFYNNEISEKSEIFDDQFSVERPDGSNFTLKIRSTKLEDSAMYFCASRPDEGGTEAFFGQGTRLTVV.

The chain couples TRBV28 to TRBJ1-5; 8 bases are a match to TRBD1. This CDR3 spans 15 amino acids. J was trimmed by 3 bases and V by 6 bases; bases with no gene match: 7. Germline assignment: CDR1 MDHEN and CDR2 SYDVKM. The CDR3 nucleotides read TGTGCCAGCAGCCTGACAGGGGAAGACAATCAGCCCCAGCATTTT. Its translation is CASSLTGEDNQPQHF.

The rearrangement links TRBV30 to TRBJ2-3; D is unclear. There are 12 residues in the CDR3. Germline CDR1 is GTSNPN and CDR2 is SVGIG (reference sequence). V was shortened by 0 bases and J by 5 bases, with 6 bases between the two germline ends. This CDR3 is CAWSVLGDTQYF. CDR3 in DNA: TGTGCCTGGAGTGTACTCGGAGATACGCAGTATTTT.

V usage is TRBV9 and J usage is TRBJ1-4; a possible D gene is TRBD1 (6 bases). The CDR3 is made up of 15 amino acids. The V gene's germline CDR1 is SGDLS and CDR2 YYNGEE. Trimming removed 3 bases at V and 3 bases at J, with 12 bases between. This CDR3 reads CASSAAGHPNEKLFF. CDR3 DNA sequence: TGTGCCAGCAGCGCGGCGGGACACCCTAATGAAAAACTGTTTTTT.

The chain joins TRBV4-3 to TRBJ1-2; 7 positions agree with TRBD1. V lost 6 bases, J lost 8 bases, and 15 bases stayed unmatched. The CDR3 extends over 15 amino acids. Per germline, CDR1 LGHNA and CDR2 YSLEER. DNA for the CDR3: TGCGCCAGCAGTCGACAGGGAAGGGGATTTGAGGGCTACACCTTC. This encodes CASSRQGRGFEGYTF.

This chain connects TRBV24-1 to TRBJ1-1; possible D gene TRBD1, 6 bases. Per germline, CDR1 KGHDR and CDR2 SFDVKD. V lost 9 bases to trimming and J lost 4 bases, with 14 bases between them. The CDR3 extends over 13 amino acids. CDR3 bases: TGTGCCACCCGGGGGGAGGGGGGCACTGAAGCTTTCTTT. Protein sequence: CATRGEGGTEAFF.

This clonotype has a single count. The chain has TRBV9 and TRBJ2-3; 11 nucleotides align to TRBD2. Germline assignment: CDR1 SGDLS and CDR2 YYNGEE. This CDR3 is 16 amino acids long. V lost 6 bases, J lost 0 bases, and 6 bases stayed unmatched. For the CDR3, the DNA is TGTGCCAGCACTCCTAGCGGGGGGCGGAGCACAGATACGCAGTATTTT. Amino acids: CASTPSGGRSTDTQYF.

The gene calls are TRBV7-6 and TRBJ2-7, with D perhaps assigned TRBD1 or TRBD2 (5 bases each). This CDR3 has 13 amino acids. In germline, CDR1 is SGHVS, CDR2 FNYEAQ. Trimming stripped 1 base from V and 4 bases from J, with 8 bases between. The CDR3 protein is CASSLGGGYEQYF. CDR3 nucleotides: TGTGCCAGCAGCTTAGGTGGGGGATACGAGCAGTACTTC. Full variable domain (rest looked up from reference TRBV7-6 and TRBJ2-7): GAGVSQSPRYKVTKRGQDVALRCDPISGHVSLYWYRQALGQGPEFLTYFNYEAQQDKSGLPNDRFSAERPEGSISTLTIQRTEQRDSAMYRCASSLGGGYEQYFGPGTRLTVT.

The chain is built from TRBV6-2 or TRBV6-3 and TRBJ2-3, with a possible D match to TRBD2 (5 bases). The CDR3 totals 13 residues. Per germline, CDR1 MNHEY and CDR2 SVGEGT. The CDR3 protein is CALLDFLTDTQYF. CDR3 sequence (DNA): TGTGCTTTACTAGATTTTTTAACAGATACGCAGTATTTT.

The rearrangement links TRBV7-8 to TRBJ1-3, with TRBD1 matching 7 bases. CDR3 length: 18 residues. Germline CDR1 reads SGHVS; CDR2 reads FQNEAQ. V lost 1 base, J lost 0 bases, and 9 bases stayed unmatched. CDR3 nucleotides: TGTGCCAGCAGCTTAGATAGCAGGGGGTCGTCCTCTGGAAACACCATATATTTT. This translates into CASSLDSRGSSSGNTIYF.

This chain links TRBV6-5 with TRBJ2-7, with D perhaps TRBD2 (6 bases). The CDR3 spans 14 residues. CDR1 is MNHEY and CDR2 is SVGAGI in the germline V gene. Trimming took off 10 bases at V and 4 bases at J, with 20 bases between the two ends. CDR3 DNA: TGTGCCACCCGGGAGTCACCTGGATTATACGAGCAGTACTTC. This translates into CATRESPGLYEQYF.

V and J are TRBV30 and TRBJ2-7, with 13 bases that match TRBD2. This CDR3 spans 15 amino acids. The V segment lost 2 bases and the J segment 2 bases; nucleotides outside the gene matches: 3. The germline V gene encodes CDR1 GTSNPN and CDR2 SVGIG (reference sequence). CDR3 loop: CAWSIGLAGAYEQYF. CDR3 sequence (DNA): TGTGCCTGGAGTATTGGACTAGCGGGAGCCTACGAGCAGTACTTC.

The chain recombines TRBV9 with TRBJ1-2; D not certain. Germline V gene data show CDR1 as SGDLS and CDR2 as YYNGEE. Trimming took 3 bases from V and 5 from J, leaving 8 bases between them. The CDR3 has 12 residues. This CDR3 is CASSGTPYGYTF. CDR3 in DNA: TGTGCCAGCAGCGGGACCCCATATGGCTACACCTTC.

This clonotype appeared a few times. The J gene is TRBJ2-7, the V gene TRBV25-1; D may be TRBD1 or TRBD2 (5 bases each). V was shortened by 2 bases and J by 1 base, with 12 bases between the two germline ends. The CDR3 totals 15 residues. From germline, CDR1 is MGHDK and CDR2 SYGVNS. The CDR3 bases are TGTGCCAGCAGTGAACCTGGGGCGGGTTCCTACGAGCAGTACTTC. Protein: CASSEPGAGSYEQYF.

This clonotype was seen a single time. This rearrangement joins TRBV4-3 to TRBJ2-4; the match to TRBD2 covers 14 bases. The germline CDR1 and CDR2 sequences are LGHNA and YSLEER. This CDR3 comprises 16 residues. J gave up 14 bases and V 0 bases, and 9 bases lay outside the gene matches. DNA for the CDR3: TGCGCCAGCAGCCAAGAGGGGAGACTAGCGGGAGGGCCGGAGTACTTC. This translates into CASSQEGRLAGGPEYF.